This section outlines one T cell receptor beta chain sequence together with its context. Its target is unknown. This record comes from a study of shared clonotypes between healthy human individuals. Study-level findings and limits: Non-shared clonotypes displayed generation probabilities falling below those of clonotypes present in all four donors.

J lost 8 bases, V lost 3 bases, and 5 bases had no gene match. The CDR3 runs 14 residues. The germline V gene has CDR1 SEHNR and CDR2 FQNEAQ (reference sequence). Per the original methods: Junction-only sequences without quality scores came from ImmunoSEQ, so filtering differed. Sequenced by immunoSEQ multiplex PCR; TCRdb stores in-frame clones only, minus some. V, J and clone size reflect that table, while D and trimming were determined from the DNA. The data contain some 2,500,000 clones, over 85% of them singletons. The rearrangement uses TRBV7-9 and TRBJ1-4; 8 bases match TRBD1. Material for sequencing was naive CD4+ T cells from PBMCs. Subset given: CD45RA+ positively selected. This clonotype was obtained from a man aged 18 to 35 in good health. Some clones in this sample may be carry-over from other donors' samples. Written as DNA, the CDR3 is TGTGCCAGCAGCTTGGACAGGGACGACGAAAAACTGTTTTTT. This encodes CASSLDRDDEKLFF.